Below, 10 T cell receptor beta chains from the same sample are listed, as sequenced in a study of spatial heterogeneity in lung cancer. TCRdb re-analysed the 5' RACE reads in MiXCR, keeping a single row per CDR3 protein. The data contain roughly 5,000 distinct CDR3 sequences, over 15% of them singletons. The sample's time point: sample taken at primary tumor resection. Sequencing of whole RNA from tumor, nontumor lung or frozen PBMC involved no sorting. The starting material was PBMCs, obtained at surgery. The source of these receptors is a male donor with early-stage non-small cell lung cancer.

This clonotype was found a few times. This chain links TRBV7-9 with TRBJ2-1; a weak D match, TRBD2 (5 bases). Per the germline V gene, CDR1 is SEHNR and CDR2 is FQNEAQ (reference sequence). This CDR3 spans 14 amino acids. V lost 0 bases, J lost 10 bases, and 13 bases lay in between. The DNA for the CDR3 is TGTGCCAGCAGCTTAGCGAGGGATTCTTTCGAGCAGTTCTTC. The encoded protein is CASSLARDSFEQFF.

This clonotype was recorded once. V usage is TRBV20-1 and J usage is TRBJ2-3; 9 nucleotides line up with TRBD2. Germline values: CDR1 DFQATT, CDR2 SNEGSKA (reference sequence). The CDR3 sequence is 17 residues long. V lost 0 bases and J lost 3; bases outside the gene matches: 10. This chain's CDR3 is CSARDPLAGKGTDTQYF. As DNA, the CDR3 is TGCAGTGCTAGAGACCCTCTAGCGGGGAAGGGAACAGATACGCAGTATTTT.

In this sample, this clonotype is medium-sized (0.01 to 0.1%). This chain uses TRBV6-5 with TRBJ1-1, with 8 nucleotides matching TRBD1. Per the germline V gene, CDR1 is MNHEY and CDR2 is SVGAGI. The CDR3 consists of 17 residues. Trimming removed 0 bases from V and 0 bases from J; junction bases left unmatched: 6. As DNA, the CDR3 is TGTGCCAGCAGTTACTCGCAAACAGGGGGTTTGAACACTGAAGCTTTCTTT. Its translation is CASSYSQTGGLNTEAFF.

This clonotype is deemed medium-sized. J is TRBJ2-1 and V is TRBV30; no clear D. CDR1 is GTSNPN, CDR2 SVGIG, per germline (reference sequence). V was cut by 0 bases and J by 7 bases, with 13 bases left in between. CDR3 length: 14 amino acids. The CDR3 nucleotides are TGTGCCTGGAGTGTTGGGGAACTACGGAATGAGCAGTTCTTC. Its protein is CAWSVGELRNEQFF.

By frequency in the sample, this clonotype is medium-sized. The chain has TRBV5-1 and TRBJ2-2, with unresolved D. The CDR3 is 14 residues long. From germline, CDR1 is SGHRS and CDR2 YFSETQ. V lost 0 bases and J lost 3, with 6 bases in between. For the CDR3, the DNA is TGCGCCAGCAGCTTGGCCCCTTACACCGGGGAGCTGTTTTTT. Translation gives CASSLAPYTGELFF.

V and J are TRBV24-1 and TRBJ2-2, with unresolved D. The CDR3 runs 13 residues. Germline loops: CDR1 KGHDR, CDR2 SFDVKD. V lost 4 bases and J lost 1, with 3 bases in between. CDR3 amino acids: CATSDRNTGELFF. CDR3 DNA: TGTGCCACCAGTGACAGGAACACCGGGGAGCTGTTTTTT.

This clonotype was counted only a few times. This chain joins TRBV12-3 or TRBV12-4 and TRBJ1-2; TRBD1 aligns across 9 bases. The CDR3 runs to 15 residues. With 6 bases clipped from V and 2 bases from J, the junction kept 7 bases outside the gene matches. CDR3 sequence (DNA): TGTGCCAGCAGCTCTTGGGACAGGGTGAACTATGGCTACACCTTC. Translated: CASSSWDRVNYGYTF.

This clonotype ranks as medium-sized. The V gene is TRBV10-3, the J gene TRBJ2-7; 9 bases are a match to TRBD1. Germline assignment: CDR1 ENHRY and CDR2 SYGVKD. The V segment lost 2 bases and the J segment 2 bases; nucleotides outside the gene matches: 1. This CDR3 spans 14 amino acids. The CDR3 DNA sequence: TGTGCCATCAGTGAGGGGACAGGGACCTACGAGCAGTACTTC. Protein product: CAISEGTGTYEQYF.

This clonotype is medium-sized. This sequence joins TRBV5-1 and TRBJ2-5; 10 nucleotides align to TRBD1. The CDR3 is made up of 15 amino acids. J gave up 3 bases and V 3 bases, and 5 bases lay outside the gene matches. Germline CDR1 and CDR2: SGHRS and YFSETQ. CDR3 amino acids: CASSSTGTGEETQYF. CDR3 nucleotides: TGCGCCAGCAGCTCCACCGGGACAGGGGAAGAGACCCAGTACTTC.

By share, this clonotype ranks as medium-sized. This chain connects TRBV9 to TRBJ2-5; D is perhaps TRBD2 (5 bases). This CDR3 is 14 amino acids long. Germline-derived CDR1 and CDR2 are SGDLS and YYNGEE. The V and J ends lost 0 bases and 5 bases respectively, with 11 bases between them. The CDR3 DNA follows: TGTGCCAGCAGCGTAGCGGGATCCCTGGAGACCCAGTACTTC. Translated: CASSVAGSLETQYF.